This T cell receptor (beta chain) was sequenced for a study of OX40 agonist ivuxolimab in advanced cancers. TCRdb's table, derived via immunoSEQ multiplex PCR, lists solely in-frame clones and lacks some. The data contain 65,000 to 75,000 clones, around 84% of them singletons. Per germline, CDR1 SGHTA and CDR2 FQGNSA. This CDR3 is 15 amino acids long. V was clipped by 4 bases and J by 0 bases, with 13 bases between them. The sequence derives from an adult with an advanced solid tumor such as melanoma, head and neck, liver or kidney cancer. Sequenced material: CD4+ or CD8+ T cells sorted from blood, taken in a trial of the OX40 agonist ivuxolimab. The gene calls are TRBV7-2 and TRBJ2-7; D might be TRBD1 or TRBD2, each matching 5 bases. The CDR3, as DNA: TGTGCCAGCAGCTCGTGGACGGGGACCTCCTACGAGCAGTACTTC. This translates into CASSSWTGTSYEQYF.